This T cell receptor (beta chain) was recorded in a study of early T cells in non-severe SARS-CoV-2 infection. Overall study context: It was bulk RNA from unsorted whole blood that was sequenced, and the chains were unpaired.

Germline CDR1 is MNHEY and CDR2 is SMNVEV (reference sequence). This CDR3 is built from 17 residues. The V and J ends lost 9 bases and 1 base, in that order; junction bases with no gene match: 16. Unique molecular identifiers were added to individual cDNA molecules. In TCRdb, the 5' RACE reads were re-called with MiXCR into one record per CDR3 protein. The sample records about 64,000 distinct CDR3 sequences, roughly 18% being singletons. This clonotype appeared many times. The target antigen is unknown. Whole-study results and caveats: VDJdb matching favored anti-spike CD8 responses, missing private and CD4 specificities.

Here the sequenced sample was whole blood, taken at baseline. The gene calls are TRBV27 and TRBJ1-2; 8 bases agree with TRBD1. The sequence was collected from an adult who was a healthcare worker with PCR-confirmed SARS-CoV-2 infection or an uninfected control (not recorded which). DNA for the CDR3: TGTGCCAGGCCGGGACAGGAGAACAACAACAGTAACTATGGCTACACCTTC. This codes for CARPGQENNNSNYGYTF.